This T cell receptor beta chain was captured in a study of blood T cell repertoires in COVID-19. The overall study: Collection of acute and convalescent COVID-19 samples took place in the United States, Italy and Spain. Sources were T cells, B-cell-depleted T cells, or PBMCs; the material itself was cDNA or gDNA.

V was clipped by 5 bases and J by 0 bases; unmatched bases: 8. This CDR3 contains 17 residues. CDR1 and CDR2 from the germline V gene are MNHNY and SVGAGI (reference sequence). In the original analysis: Amplifying reference gene primers gave estimates of nucleated cell counts. TCRdb keeps only in-frame clones here, not all; method: immunoSEQ multiplex PCR. V and J calls plus clone size are reproduced from that table; the DNA served to infer D and trimming. The table shows roughly 200,000 clones, with more than 65% occurring only once. The sequence came from a woman aged 80 or older with acute or convalescent COVID-19. The sequencing input was peripheral blood. This sequence joins TRBV6-6 and TRBJ2-4; TRBD2 agrees at 9 bases. This CDR3 is CASSRLAEGVAKNIQYF. DNA for the CDR3: TGTGCCAGCAGTCGACTAGCGGAGGGCGTAGCCAAAAACATTCAGTACTTC.